Shown below are 14 T cell receptor beta chains from a single sample sequenced in a study of post-analysis software for immune sequencing data (dated by TCRdb to between 2014 and 2017). Library preparation used PCR. Sequencing took place on an Illumina HiSeq 2500. To reduce PCR and sequencing biases, unique molecular identifiers were incorporated into the TCR beta cDNA libraries. TCRdb passed the public sequencing reads through fastp at Q25 and MiXCR, retaining productive beta sequences. Rows merge per CDR3 protein into single entries with the most common DNA and genes. Here the sample has around 190,000 distinct CDR3 sequences; approximately 30% occur a single time. The ten largest clones represent roughly 3.4% of the sample. Antigens for these TCRs are unknown. What the study reported, not specific to this receptor: Four to six TRBV segments, including TRBV5-6, TRBV5-1 and TRBV20-1, were significantly more frequent in patients than controls.

The specimen was blood. All receptors derive from a girl aged 2-17 years with multiple sclerosis.

This clonotype was picked up a small number of times. CDR3 coding DNA: TGTGCCAGCAGCTTCGGTTTGGGGTCTGGGGCCAACGTCCTGACTTTC. Residues: CASSFGLGSGANVLTF. V gene TRBV7-9 combines with J gene TRBJ2-6, with D hard to call. This CDR3 is built from 16 residues. Germline CDR1 is SEHNR and CDR2 is FQNEAQ (reference sequence). The V end lost 3 bases, the J end lost 1 base, and 10 bases lay between the germline ends.

A few counts support this clonotype. The genes are TRBV5-1 and TRBJ1-5; TRBD1 agrees at 9 bases. The germline V gene encodes CDR1 SGHRS and CDR2 YFSETQ. There are 16 residues in the CDR3. Trimming cost V 1 base and J 2 bases; bases outside gene matches: 4. Here the CDR3 reads CASSLTGQGGNQPQHF. The CDR3 nucleotides read TGCGCCAGCAGCTTGACGGGACAGGGTGGCAATCAGCCCCAGCATTTT.

V is TRBV21-1 and J is TRBJ2-3; TRBD1, the table's D call, was not compared with the DNA. TRBV21-1 is a known pseudogene. The CDR3 has 17 amino acids. The CDR3 sequence is CASMDITTGQGADTQYF. The CDR3 DNA sequence: TGTGCCAGCATGGATATTACCACGGGACAGGGAGCGGATACGCAGTATTTT.

This clonotype was observed once. This sequence joins TRBV6-6 and TRBJ1-1, with 11 bases aligning to TRBD1. V trimming: 4 bases; J trimming: 0 bases; junction bases outside the gene matches: 7. Germline V CDR1 and CDR2: MNHNY, SVGAGI (reference sequence). The CDR3 length is 17 residues. CDR3 sequence reads: CASSSRGQGAMNTEAFF. The CDR3 DNA reads TGTGCCAGCAGTTCCCGCGGACAGGGGGCGATGAACACTGAAGCTTTCTTT.

This clonotype came up many times. J is TRBJ1-1 and V is TRBV12-3 or TRBV12-4, with D possibly being TRBD1 (6 bases). The V and J ends lost 0 bases and 2 bases respectively, with 7 bases between them. The CDR3 has 14 residues. The CDR3 DNA follows: TGTGCCAGCAGTTTAGCGACAGGAAACACTGAAGCTTTCTTT. Its protein is CASSLATGNTEAFF.

This clonotype was seen ten or more times. V usage is TRBV4-1 and J usage is TRBJ2-5; D may be TRBD1 or TRBD2 (7 bases each). Between the trimmed V and J ends, which lost 4 bases and 5 bases, there was a span of 17 bases. CDR3 length equals 15 residues. Germline CDR1 reads MGHRA; CDR2 reads YSYEKL. The CDR3 sequence is CASSPQGGTVETQYF. The CDR3 region has the DNA TGCGCCAGCAGCCCTCAGGGAGGGACAGTGGAGACCCAGTACTTC.

A word on this clonotype: One end of the junction varies from germline; a read error may be responsible. The chain is built from TRBV5-5 and TRBJ1-2; the match to TRBD1 covers 9 bases. The CDR3 is 16 amino acids. In germline, CDR1 is SGHKS, CDR2 YYEKEE (reference sequence). CDR3 coding DNA: TGTGTCAGCAGCTTGGAAATGAGACAGGGGGTCTATGGCTACACCTTC. It is translated as CVSSLEMRQGVYGYTF. Complete variable domain (other parts from reference TRBV5-5 and TRBJ1-2): DAGVTQSPTHLIKTRGQQVTLRCSPISGHKSVSWYQQVLGQGPQFIFQYYEKEERGRGNFPDRFSARQFPNYSSELNVNALLLGDSALYLCVSSLEMRQGVYGYTFGSGTRLTVV.

This clonotype was observed a few times. One end of the junction fails to match germline, which may point to a read error. The V and J genes are TRBV12-3 or TRBV12-4 and TRBJ1-3; TRBD1 matches at 7 bases. The CDR3 consists of 14 residues. The CDR3 nucleotides are TGTGCCTGCAGTTTCAGGGGGGTCGGAAACACCATATATTTT. The encoded protein is CACSFRGVGNTIYF.

This clonotype appeared many times. The chain couples TRBV20-1 to TRBJ2-7; no clear D. This CDR3 spans 11 amino acids. The ends were cut back, 2 bases at V and 3 bases at J, with 5 bases in the middle. Germline lookup yields CDR1 DFQATT and CDR2 SNEGSKA (reference sequence). The CDR3 sequence is CSARPNYEQYF. CDR3 coding DNA: TGCAGTGCTAGACCTAACTACGAGCAGTACTTC.

This clonotype was detected ten times or more. The chain employs TRBV12-3 or TRBV12-4 and TRBJ1-2; D is unclear. V lost 7 bases to trimming and J lost 3 bases, with 15 bases between them. This CDR3 spans 14 amino acids. CDR3 sequence (DNA): TGTGCCAGCACCCTGCCCCCGGGTCACTATGGCTACACCTTC. Its protein is CASTLPPGHYGYTF.

This clonotype was recorded many times. The rearrangement joins TRBV29-1 to TRBJ2-7; weak D call: TRBD1 (5 bases). V was shortened by 6 bases and J by 0 bases, with 15 bases between the two germline ends. The germline V gene encodes CDR1 SQVTM and CDR2 ANQGSEA. This CDR3 contains 14 residues. CDR3 protein: CSVRQRVSSYEQYF. CDR3 coding DNA: TGCAGCGTGCGACAGAGAGTAAGCTCCTACGAGCAGTACTTC.

This clonotype was observed a handful of times. The rearrangement joins TRBV12-3 or TRBV12-4 to TRBJ1-1; the match to TRBD1 covers 8 bases. The CDR3 runs to 15 residues. The V segment lost 7 bases and the J segment 5 bases; nucleotides outside the gene matches: 12. The CDR3 reads CASISGGRGATEAFF. The CDR3 DNA is TGTGCCAGCATCTCAGGGGGCAGGGGGGCAACTGAAGCTTTCTTT.

A note on this clonotype: A single base separates this from a much larger clone, so it may be a read error. The chain uses TRBV6-6 and TRBJ2-5; 7 positions match TRBD2. Trimming took 5 bases from V and 11 from J; bases not matched to a gene: 23. This CDR3 contains 17 residues. Germline assignment: CDR1 MNHNY and CDR2 SVGAGI (reference sequence). The CDR3 DNA is TGTGCCAGCAGTCATAAACCGAGGGACTACACCTACAATGAGCAGTACTTC. This encodes CASSHKPRDYTYNEQYF.

The V call is TRBV11-2, the J call TRBJ2-6; TRBD1 matches 9 bases. Germline values: CDR1 SGHAT, CDR2 FQNNGV. The CDR3 extends over 17 amino acids. V dropped 4 bases and J dropped 2; count of bases not matched to a gene: 6. CDR3 protein: CASSSDRGLAGANVLTF. As DNA, the CDR3 is TGTGCCAGCAGCTCGGACAGGGGTCTCGCTGGGGCCAACGTCCTGACTTTC.